This T cell receptor (beta chain) came from a study of PD-1 blockade in classical Hodgkin lymphoma. Notes on the study in general: For complete responders, baseline diversity was comparable to that of newly diagnosed patients. Newly diagnosed patients were reported to exhibit reduced baseline TCR diversity relative to healthy donors.

This CDR3 region has 16 residues. Germline V CDR1 and CDR2: SGHNT, YYREEE (reference sequence). The V and J ends lost 1 base and 0 bases, in that order; junction bases with no gene match: 6. Patients all relapsed after autologous stem cell transplantation, and there was variation in brentuximab vedotin exposure. Notes on this clone: Its antigen remains unidentified.

Data came from immunoSEQ multiplex PCR; TCRdb stores just in-frame clones and leaves some out. The table records tens of thousands of clones, approximately 94% of them present only once. The specimen was peripheral blood mononuclear cells (PBMCs), collected at baseline. This clonotype was obtained from a human donor with classical Hodgkin lymphoma. V and J are TRBV5-4 and TRBJ2-7; the match to TRBD2 covers 8 bases. The CDR3 loop is CASSLIGRGVSYEQYF. In nucleotides, the CDR3 is TGTGCCAGCAGCTTGATTGGGCGGGGGGTCTCCTACGAGCAGTACTTC. Full variable domain (missing parts from reference TRBV5-4 and TRBJ2-7): ETGVTQSPTHLIKTRGQQVTLRCSSQSGHNTVSWYQQALGQGPQFIFQYYREEENGRGNFPPRFSGLQFPNYSSELNVNALELDDSALYLCASSLIGRGVSYEQYFGPGTRLTVT.